The 32 T cell receptor beta chains below all came from one sample that was sequenced in a study of cytomegalovirus exposure and HLA in healthy donors. The table came from immunoSEQ multiplex PCR; TCRdb's copy has only in-frame clones and leaves some out. This table has 180,000 or so clones, more than 75% appearing once. The specimen sequenced was PBMCs. The source of these receptors is a man between 18 and 35 years old in good health and CMV-seropositive.

The chain has TRBV4-1 and TRBJ1-5; D call uncertain. The CDR3 is 13 amino acids. Germline CDR1 reads MGHRA; CDR2 reads YSYEKL. Deletions cut 0 bases from V and 6 bases from J, with 6 bases between. The CDR3 DNA follows: TGCGCCAGCAGCCAAGACTCGAGTCAGCCCCAGCATTTT. Translation gives CASSQDSSQPQHF.

J is TRBJ2-3 and V is TRBV15; 11 nucleotides align to TRBD2. The CDR3 length is 16 residues. V trimming: 4 bases; J trimming: 5 bases; junction bases outside the gene matches: 8. The V gene's germline CDR1 is LNHNV and CDR2 YYDKDF (reference sequence). The CDR3 sequence: CATSTQEGTSGDTQYF. The DNA of the CDR3 is TGTGCCACCAGCACTCAAGAAGGGACTAGCGGAGATACGCAGTATTTT.

This rearrangement joins TRBV13 to TRBJ1-2, with a tentative D call TRBD1 (6 bases). With 6 bases removed from V and 5 bases from J, the gap between germline ends came to 22 bases. This CDR3 spans 16 amino acids. Germline CDR1 is PRHDT and CDR2 is FYEKMQ (reference sequence). This chain's CDR3 is CASSFPTTPGEYGYTF. The CDR3 DNA sequence: TGTGCCAGCAGTTTTCCAACAACACCAGGGGAATATGGCTACACCTTC.

This clone was recorded once. The chain employs TRBV9 and TRBJ2-3; D remains unclear. The CDR3 runs 12 residues. V was clipped by 4 bases and J by 5 bases, with 8 bases between them. Germline loops: CDR1 SGDLS, CDR2 YYNGEE. The CDR3 sequence: CASSPQRDTQYF. The CDR3 DNA is TGTGCCAGCAGCCCCCAGCGAGATACGCAGTATTTT.

This clone was seen just once. CDR3 nucleotides: TGTGCCAGCAGCGTAGAGGAAGCGGGGGCTCAAGAGACCCAGTACTTC. This sequence encodes CASSVEEAGAQETQYF. The J gene is TRBJ2-5, the V gene TRBV9; 8 positions agree with TRBD2. The J segment lost 2 bases and the V segment lost 0 bases, leaving 6 bases of the junction unmatched. Germline CDR1 is SGDLS and CDR2 is YYNGEE. The CDR3 length is 16 residues.

This clone has a count of ten or more. J is TRBJ1-6 and V is TRBV2; D is unclear. Trimming left V 0 bases short and J 8 bases short, with 11 bases between. The CDR3 is made up of 15 amino acids. The V gene's germline CDR1 is SNHLY and CDR2 FYNNEI. Here the CDR3 reads CASSEAGGSYSPLHF. Written as DNA, the CDR3 is TGTGCCAGCAGTGAAGCTGGCGGCAGCTATTCACCCCTCCACTTT.

The chain has TRBV5-1 and TRBJ2-7, with a weak D call TRBD1 (6 bases). CDR3 length: 15 amino acids. The germline gives CDR1 SGHRS, CDR2 YFSETQ. V lost 0 bases and J 2 bases, leaving 12 bases between the germline ends. The CDR3 coding sequence is TGCGCCAGCAGCTTGGAAACAGGGCTTACCTACGAGCAGTACTTC. Its translation: CASSLETGLTYEQYF.

The chain combines TRBV13 with TRBJ2-7; D is possibly TRBD1 (6 bases). The CDR3 runs 16 residues. Trimming cost V 2 bases and J 0 bases, with 14 bases left between them. The V gene's germline CDR1 is PRHDT and CDR2 FYEKMQ (reference sequence). The CDR3 loop is CASSLRGTVSSYEQYF. The DNA of the CDR3 is TGTGCCAGCAGCTTAAGGGGGACGGTCAGCTCCTACGAGCAGTACTTC.

This chain uses TRBV19 with TRBJ2-7; tentatively, D is TRBD1 (5 bases). Trimming took off 5 bases at V and 0 bases at J, with 14 bases between the two ends. Per the germline V gene, CDR1 is LNHDA and CDR2 is SQIVND (reference sequence). The CDR3 consists of 15 residues. The CDR3 region is CASSSQGSGSYEQYF. The CDR3 DNA is TGTGCCAGTAGTTCTCAGGGTTCCGGCTCCTACGAGCAGTACTTC.

This clone has only a few counts. V gene TRBV7-2 combines with J gene TRBJ1-5; 9 nucleotides align to TRBD1. Per germline, CDR1 SGHTA and CDR2 FQGNSA. This CDR3 comprises 14 residues. V shed 5 bases and J 11 bases; nucleotides not matched to a gene: 10. CDR3: CASSPGQGQGAQHF. The DNA for the CDR3 is TGTGCCAGCAGCCCCGGACAGGGGCAAGGGGCCCAGCATTTT.

The chain joins TRBV18 to TRBJ2-6; the match to TRBD1 covers 10 bases. Trimming cost V 0 bases and J 3 bases; bases outside gene matches: 5. CDR3 length equals 18 residues. CDR1 KGHSH and CDR2 LQKENI come from the germline V gene. The chain's CDR3 is CASSPPDRGSFGANVLTF. The CDR3 coding sequence is TGTGCCAGCTCACCACCGGACAGGGGGTCTTTTGGGGCCAACGTCCTGACTTTC.

This clone has more than one count but fewer than ten. The gene calls are TRBV18 and TRBJ1-2; 7 bases are shared with TRBD1. The trim removed 1 base at V and 3 bases at J, leaving 5 bases unmatched. CDR1 is KGHSH and CDR2 is LQKENI in the germline V gene. The CDR3 extends over 15 amino acids. CDR3 DNA sequence: TGTGCCAGCTCACCACAACAGGGGTCGGACTATGGCTACACCTTC. Translating gives CASSPQQGSDYGYTF.

The chain uses TRBV7-6 and TRBJ2-5; 12 bases are a match to TRBD2. Trimming removed 0 bases from V and 5 bases from J; junction bases left unmatched: 13. From germline, CDR1 is SGHVS and CDR2 FNYEAQ. The CDR3 runs 19 residues. The CDR3 DNA follows: TGTGCCAGCAGCTTAGCGCCAGGACTAGCGGGGAAGGGCGGGGAGACCCAGTACTTC. Translated: CASSLAPGLAGKGGETQYF.

The table lists this clone with a count of one. The chain carries TRBV15 and TRBJ2-3; 9 bases match TRBD1. The CDR3 runs 16 residues. CDR1 and CDR2 (germline): LNHNV, YYDKDF (reference sequence). The junction had 5 bases not matched to a gene; V was cut back by 3 bases and J by 1 base. CDR3 protein: CATSRERQGGTDTQYF. The CDR3 coding sequence is TGTGCCACCAGCAGGGAACGACAGGGGGGCACAGATACGCAGTATTTT. The whole variable domain, filled in from reference TRBV15 and TRBJ2-3, reads DAMVIQNPRYQVTQFGKPVTLSCSQTLNHNVMYWYQQKSSQAPKLLFHYYDKDFNNEADTPDNFQSRRPNTSFCFLDIRSPGLGDTAMYLCATSRERQGGTDTQYFGPGTRLTVL.

The genes are TRBV27 and TRBJ1-1; tentatively, D is TRBD1 (6 bases). Germline CDR1 and CDR2: MNHEY and SMNVEV (reference sequence). The CDR3 is made up of 14 amino acids. V was clipped by 1 base and J by 5 bases, with 11 bases between them. CDR3 sequence reads: CASSLLRTETEAFF. DNA for the CDR3: TGTGCCAGCAGTTTATTGCGGACAGAAACTGAAGCTTTCTTT.

The rearrangement links TRBV18 to TRBJ2-3, with 15 bases aligning to TRBD2. Germline lookup yields CDR1 KGHSH and CDR2 LQKENI. The CDR3 loop spans 16 amino acids. After removal of 3 bases from V and 5 bases from J, the junction contained 3 bases not matched to a gene. The DNA for the CDR3 is TGTGCCAGCTCACCCGGGACTAGCGGGGGGCTAGATACGCAGTATTTT. Translated: CASSPGTSGGLDTQYF.

The rearrangement joins TRBV6-6 to TRBJ2-3; possibly TRBD2 for D (6 bases). This CDR3 comprises 14 residues. Trimming pared 5 bases from V and 2 bases from J, leaving 11 bases between. The germline V gene encodes CDR1 MNHNY and CDR2 SVGAGI (reference sequence). CDR3 coding DNA: TGTGCCAGCAGTGCCCGCGGGGACACAGATACGCAGTATTTT. This sequence encodes CASSARGDTDTQYF.

The chain employs TRBV5-8 and TRBJ1-1; D remains unclear. This CDR3 contains 16 residues. V shed 1 base and J shed 0 bases, with 13 bases lying between them. Germline V gene lookup returns CDR1 SGHTS and CDR2 YDEGEE. The CDR3 here is CASSLSAGALNTEAFF. CDR3 coding DNA: TGTGCCAGCAGCTTGTCGGCAGGTGCTTTGAACACTGAAGCTTTCTTT. Looking up the rest from reference TRBV5-8 and TRBJ1-1 gives the full variable domain: EAGVTQSPTHLIKTRGQQATLRCSPISGHTSVYWYQQALGLGLQFLLWYDEGEERNRGNFPPRFSGRQFPNYSSELNVNALELEDSALYLCASSLSAGALNTEAFFGQGTRLTVV.

This clone has only a few counts. The chain uses TRBV5-8 and TRBJ1-5; 9 bases agree with TRBD1. CDR1 is SGHTS and CDR2 is YDEGEE in the germline V gene. Germline trimming cut 4 bases from V and 5 bases from J; bases unmatched to any gene: 4. The CDR3 consists of 14 residues. The CDR3 coding sequence is TGTGCCAGCAGCAGGGACAGGGCGGATCAGCCCCAGCATTTT. The encoded protein is CASSRDRADQPQHF.

This rearrangement joins TRBV19 to TRBJ2-7; 7 bases map to TRBD1. Germline V lookup: CDR1 LNHDA, CDR2 SQIVND (reference sequence). The CDR3 loop spans 15 amino acids. The trim removed 1 base at V and 6 bases at J, leaving 9 bases unmatched. CDR3 protein: CASSIARQGISEQYF. Written as DNA, the CDR3 is TGTGCCAGTAGTATAGCGAGACAGGGTATCAGCGAGCAGTACTTC.

The J gene is TRBJ2-1, the V gene TRBV28; 8 bases agree with TRBD2. V lost 3 bases to trimming and J lost 3 bases; unmatched junction nucleotides: 7. The CDR3 sequence is 16 residues long. Germline V gene sequence: CDR1 MDHEN, CDR2 SYDVKM. The CDR3 protein is CASSLSETSVYNEQFF. The DNA for the CDR3 is TGTGCCAGCAGTTTGAGCGAGACTAGCGTCTACAATGAGCAGTTCTTC.

The chain carries TRBV9 and TRBJ2-7; 12 bases line up with TRBD1. Germline trimming cut 6 bases from V and 7 bases from J; bases unmatched to any gene: 14. This CDR3 region has 16 residues. Germline CDR1 reads SGDLS; CDR2 reads YYNGEE. The CDR3 coding sequence is TGTGCCAGCACCCCCGGGGTGGGACAGGGGGCGCGAGAGCAGTACTTC. This codes for CASTPGVGQGAREQYF. Drawing the rest from reference TRBV9 and TRBJ2-7, the complete variable domain is DSGVTQTPKHLITATGQRVTLRCSPRSGDLSVYWYQQSLDQGLQFLIQYYNGEERAKGNILERFSAQQFPDLHSELNLSSLELGDSALYFCASTPGVGQGAREQYFGPGTRLTVT.

V and J are TRBV29-1 and TRBJ2-7; maybe TRBD1 (6 bases). The CDR3 is made up of 14 amino acids. Per germline, CDR1 SQVTM and CDR2 ANQGSEA. V lost 3 bases, J lost 4 bases, and 16 bases lay in between. The CDR3 nucleotides are TGCAGCGTTGAGACACCGGGACATAAATACGAGCAGTACTTC. Translated, it gives CSVETPGHKYEQYF.

With regard to this clone: This sample also contains other DNA sequences that code for the same CDR3. This chain connects TRBV9 to TRBJ2-1, with D possibly matching TRBD2 (6 bases). Germline assignment: CDR1 SGDLS and CDR2 YYNGEE. The CDR3 spans 15 residues. V was cut by 4 bases and J by 4 bases, with 15 bases left in between. CDR3: CASSLLAGFYNEQFF. For the CDR3, the DNA is TGTGCCAGCAGCTTACTGGCGGGATTTTACAATGAGCAGTTCTTC.

This clone has a single count. The V call is TRBV28, the J call TRBJ1-2; no definite D call. This CDR3 has 13 amino acids. In germline, CDR1 is MDHEN, CDR2 SYDVKM. V lost 5 bases and J lost 3, with 10 bases in between. CDR3 sequence: CASSPPSDYGYTF. As DNA, the CDR3 is TGTGCCAGCAGTCCTCCCTCGGACTATGGCTACACCTTC.

This clone was seen only once. The gene calls are TRBV7-2 and TRBJ2-5; the D is unclear. Deletions cut 5 bases from V and 5 bases from J, with 12 bases between. In germline, CDR1 is SGHTA, CDR2 FQGNSA. The CDR3 has 13 amino acids. The chain's CDR3 is CASSRRVQETQYF. In nucleotides, the CDR3 is TGTGCCAGCAGCCGCCGGGTTCAGGAGACCCAGTACTTC.

The chain uses TRBV6-5 and TRBJ1-1; perhaps TRBD1 as D (5 bases). V dropped 5 bases and J dropped 5 bases, with 12 bases sitting between them. The CDR3 spans 13 residues. Germline CDR1 MNHEY, CDR2 SVGAGI. The CDR3 region has the DNA TGTGCCAGCAGTATTCCGGGGGGGACTGAAGCTTTCTTT. It encodes CASSIPGGTEAFF.

The CDR3 here is CAIPAGETGYTF. As DNA, the CDR3 is TGTGCCATCCCTGCAGGGGAGACTGGCTACACCTTC. The chain joins TRBV10-3 to TRBJ1-2, with D perhaps TRBD1 (6 bases). This CDR3 region has 12 residues. The germline V and J ends were trimmed by 8 bases and 7 bases, with 14 bases remaining between them. Germline V CDR1 and CDR2: ENHRY, SYGVKD.

This chain joins TRBV2 and TRBJ2-1; no clear D gene. Trimming removed 10 bases from V and 7 bases from J, with 11 bases in between. The germline gives CDR1 SNHLY, CDR2 FYNNEI. There are 11 residues in the CDR3. CDR3 sequence: CATGLRNEQFF. CDR3 nucleotide sequence: TGTGCCACCGGCCTGAGGAATGAGCAGTTCTTC.

The chain combines TRBV6-6 with TRBJ2-7, with D possibly TRBD1 on 5 matching bases. Deletions cut 7 bases from V and 2 bases from J, with 9 bases between. The CDR3 contains 12 residues. Germline V lookup: CDR1 MNHNY, CDR2 SVGAGI (reference sequence). The CDR3 DNA is TGTGCCAGCAAGGGGTATACCTACGAGCAGTACTTC. Amino acid sequence: CASKGYTYEQYF.

The rearrangement uses TRBV28 and TRBJ2-5; a weak D match, TRBD2 (5 bases). V lost 5 bases, J lost 7 bases, and 11 bases lay in between. Germline CDR1 and CDR2: MDHEN and SYDVKM. This CDR3 region has 12 residues. The chain's CDR3 is CASSPRAGTQYF. The CDR3 nucleotides are TGTGCCAGCAGTCCTAGGGCGGGGACCCAGTACTTC.

The chain couples TRBV28 to TRBJ2-2, with D uncertain. The CDR3 has 12 amino acids. Germline loops: CDR1 MDHEN, CDR2 SYDVKM. Between the trimmed V and J ends, which lost 3 bases and 6 bases, there was a span of 5 bases. CDR3 sequence reads: CASSFSPGELFF. In DNA, the CDR3 is TGTGCCAGCAGTTTCTCCCCCGGGGAGCTGTTTTTT.